A selection of T cell receptor beta chains follows, all from one sample in a study of Ad26.COV2.S vaccination and SARS-CoV-2 variants. Only in-frame clones appear in the TCRdb table, and some are missing; sequencing was by immunoSEQ multiplex PCR. The table shows 300,000 to 350,000 clones, with around 88% occurring only once. The specimen comprised peripheral blood, sampled in a trial of Ad26.COV2.S vaccine versus placebo. The receptor source for this set is a person aged 18-65 years who received the Ad26.COV2.S COVID-19 vaccine or a placebo. Each CDR3 is given with its conserved first and last residue. Each record gives: CDR3 DNA, CDR3 protein, clone size, D gene, V gene, J gene. The D gene is left open where the match is weak. The size of a clone is reported for some rows only, either as once, few or many, or as a class for expanded clones.

CDR3nt: TGTGCCAGCAGTTCCGTTAGGGGGCTAGCGGGAAGGGATGAGCAGTTCTTC; CDR3aa: CASSSVRGLAGRDEQFF; abundance: once; d_gene: TRBD2; v_gene: TRBV7-9; j_gene: TRBJ2-1
CDR3nt: TGTGCCAGCAGTTCTCAGGGACTAGCGGGAACCGGGGAGCTGTTTTTT; CDR3aa: CASSSQGLAGTGELFF; abundance: few; d_gene: TRBD2; v_gene: TRBV6-5; j_gene: TRBJ2-2
CDR3nt: TGCGCCAGCAGCCAAGACCCCGGGGATACGCAGTATTTT; CDR3aa: CASSQDPGDTQYF; abundance: -; d_gene: -; v_gene: TRBV4-1; j_gene: TRBJ2-3
CDR3nt: TGTGCCAGCAACATAAATGGGAACTATGGCTACACCTTC; CDR3aa: CASNINGNYGYTF; abundance: -; d_gene: -; v_gene: TRBV12-3/TRBV12-4; j_gene: TRBJ1-2
CDR3nt: TGTGCCAGCAGCTGGTCCGGGACCCAGGCTAGGCACGAGCAGTACTTC; CDR3aa: CASSWSGTQARHEQYF; abundance: -; d_gene: -; v_gene: TRBV13; j_gene: TRBJ2-7
CDR3nt: TGTGCCAGCAGTTACCTGGACACAAAAGAGACCCAGTACTTC; CDR3aa: CASSYLDTKETQYF; abundance: -; d_gene: -; v_gene: TRBV6-5; j_gene: TRBJ2-5
CDR3nt: TGTGCCAGCAGACCTGGGAGCCCAGCGGGAGGGCCGATAGGGAATGAGCAGTTCTTC; CDR3aa: CASRPGSPAGGPIGNEQFF; abundance: -; d_gene: TRBD2; v_gene: TRBV5-5; j_gene: TRBJ2-1
CDR3nt: TGTGCCATCAGTGAGGGGGACACCGGGGAGCTGTTTTTT; CDR3aa: CAISEGDTGELFF; abundance: -; d_gene: -; v_gene: TRBV10-3; j_gene: TRBJ2-2
CDR3nt: TGTGCCAGCAGCGTCCGACTAGTCTCCGGGGAGCTGTTTTTT; CDR3aa: CASSVRLVSGELFF; abundance: -; d_gene: -; v_gene: TRBV9; j_gene: TRBJ2-2
CDR3nt: TGCGCCAGCAGCTTGACACCGTTGAACACTGAAGCTTTCTTT; CDR3aa: CASSLTPLNTEAFF; abundance: -; d_gene: -; v_gene: TRBV5-1; j_gene: TRBJ1-1
CDR3nt: TGCAGTGCTAGTGGACTAGCCGAGCAGTTCTTC; CDR3aa: CSASGLAEQFF; abundance: -; d_gene: TRBD2; v_gene: TRBV20-1; j_gene: TRBJ2-1
CDR3nt: TGTGCCACTAAATCTGGGGGTAGCTCCTACAATGAGCAGTTCTTC; CDR3aa: CATKSGGSSYNEQFF; abundance: -; d_gene: -; v_gene: TRBV19; j_gene: TRBJ2-1
CDR3nt: TGTGCCAGCAGCTTAACGATGACTAGCGCTTTCCGGGAGCAGTACTTC; CDR3aa: CASSLTMTSAFREQYF; abundance: -; d_gene: TRBD2; v_gene: TRBV7-2; j_gene: TRBJ2-7
CDR3nt: TGTGCCAGCAGCTCTCGGGGGGTCTACGAGCAGTACTTC; CDR3aa: CASSSRGVYEQYF; abundance: -; d_gene: TRBD2; v_gene: TRBV28; j_gene: TRBJ2-7
CDR3nt: TGTGCCAGCAGCTTTGACCGGACCTACGAGCAGTACTTC; CDR3aa: CASSFDRTYEQYF; abundance: -; d_gene: -; v_gene: TRBV5-5; j_gene: TRBJ2-7
CDR3nt: TGTGCCAGCAGACCCGACGGTGAGAACACTGAAGCTTTCTTT; CDR3aa: CASRPDGENTEAFF; abundance: -; d_gene: -; v_gene: TRBV6-5; j_gene: TRBJ1-1
CDR3nt: TGTGCCAGCAGCTTAGAAGTGGACGGACAGCTCGATTATGGCTACACCTTC; CDR3aa: CASSLEVDGQLDYGYTF; abundance: -; d_gene: -; v_gene: TRBV7-9; j_gene: TRBJ1-2
CDR3nt: TGTGCCAGCAGGGACAGGGTACATGGCTACACCTTC; CDR3aa: CASRDRVHGYTF; abundance: -; d_gene: TRBD1; v_gene: TRBV9; j_gene: TRBJ1-2
CDR3nt: TGTGCCAGCAGCGTGACGCCGGCGGGGGGGGCCTTAGGTACGCAGTATTTT; CDR3aa: CASSVTPAGGALGTQYF; abundance: -; d_gene: TRBD2; v_gene: TRBV9; j_gene: TRBJ2-3
CDR3nt: TGTGCCAGCAGCTTCCCGGGACGGGGCGGCGAGGACGAGCAGTTCTTC; CDR3aa: CASSFPGRGGEDEQFF; abundance: -; d_gene: -; v_gene: TRBV5-5; j_gene: TRBJ2-1
CDR3nt: TGTGCCAGCAGTGAATTGGGGTATGGCACTGAAGCTTTCTTT; CDR3aa: CASSELGYGTEAFF; abundance: -; d_gene: -; v_gene: TRBV6-1; j_gene: TRBJ1-1
CDR3nt: TGTGCCAGCAGTTTAGATCGTTTCGAGCGGGAGTACACCGGGGAGCTGTTTTTT; CDR3aa: CASSLDRFEREYTGELFF; abundance: few; d_gene: TRBD2; v_gene: TRBV28; j_gene: TRBJ2-2
CDR3nt: TGTGCCAGCAGCTTATCCACTGAAGCTTTCTTT; CDR3aa: CASSLSTEAFF; abundance: few; d_gene: -; v_gene: TRBV7-9; j_gene: TRBJ1-1
CDR3nt: TGTGCCAGTAGTACGACAGGGGCCACTGAAGCTTTCTTT; CDR3aa: CASSTTGATEAFF; abundance: -; d_gene: TRBD1; v_gene: TRBV19; j_gene: TRBJ1-1
CDR3nt: TGTGCCAGCAGCTCAAACAGGCCTTACGAGCAGTACTTC; CDR3aa: CASSSNRPYEQYF; abundance: -; d_gene: -; v_gene: TRBV12-3/TRBV12-4; j_gene: TRBJ2-7